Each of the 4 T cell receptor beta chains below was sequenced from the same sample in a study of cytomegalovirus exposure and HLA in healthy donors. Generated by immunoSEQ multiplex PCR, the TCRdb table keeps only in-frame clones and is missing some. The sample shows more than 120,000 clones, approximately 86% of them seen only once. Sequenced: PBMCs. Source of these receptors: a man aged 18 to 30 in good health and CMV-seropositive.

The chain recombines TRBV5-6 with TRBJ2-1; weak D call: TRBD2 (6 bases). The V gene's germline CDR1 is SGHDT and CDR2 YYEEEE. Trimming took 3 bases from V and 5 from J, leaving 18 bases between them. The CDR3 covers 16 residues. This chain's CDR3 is CASSSKRVLVNNEQFF. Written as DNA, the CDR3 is TGTGCCAGCAGCTCGAAGCGGGTCTTGGTTAACAATGAGCAGTTCTTC.

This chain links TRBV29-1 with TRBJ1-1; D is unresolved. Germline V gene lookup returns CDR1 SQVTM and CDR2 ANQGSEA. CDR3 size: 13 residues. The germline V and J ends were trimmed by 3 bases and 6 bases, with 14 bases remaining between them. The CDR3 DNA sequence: TGCAGCGTTGAGTACCGGAATCTAGCTGAAGCTTTCTTT. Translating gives CSVEYRNLAEAFF. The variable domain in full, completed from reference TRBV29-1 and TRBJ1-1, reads SAVISQKPSRDICQRGTSLTIQCQVDSQVTMMFWYRQQPGQSLTLIATANQGSEATYESGFVIDKFPISRPNLTFSTLTVSNMSPEDSSIYLCSVEYRNLAEAFFGQGTRLTVV.

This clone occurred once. CDR3 DNA: TGTGCCAGCAGTCAACAGGGGGTTGGTGGCTACACCTTC. Residues: CASSQQGVGGYTF. The chain couples TRBV6-5 to TRBJ1-2; 8 bases align to TRBD1. V lost 5 bases and J lost 7; bases outside the gene matches: 6. The CDR3 totals 13 residues. CDR1 and CDR2 (germline): MNHEY, SVGAGI.

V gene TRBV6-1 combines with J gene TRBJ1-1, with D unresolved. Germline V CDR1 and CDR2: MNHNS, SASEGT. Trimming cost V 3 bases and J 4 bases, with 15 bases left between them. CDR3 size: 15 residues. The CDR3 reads CASSESLFIGTEAFF. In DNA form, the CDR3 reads TGTGCCAGCAGTGAGTCTTTATTCATCGGCACTGAAGCTTTCTTT.